This T cell receptor (beta chain) was sequenced in a study of immune characteristics of hereditary and idiopathic chronic pancreatitis. The study, taken as a whole, reports: Vbeta-Jbeta usage, including TRBV10, TRBV19, TRBV23 and TRBV5, differed by pancreatitis type. Samples were taken only at TPIAT; differing disease duration may matter.

Trimming took 3 bases from V and 5 from J; bases not matched to a gene: 5. Germline CDR1 is MNHEY and CDR2 is SMNVEV (reference sequence). The CDR3 contains 16 residues. Sequencing was performed with immunoSEQ multiplex PCR; in TCRdb, only in-frame clones are kept and a portion is missing. This sample has about 1,000 clones; 60% to 80% occur once, and the top ten carry about a sixth. The pancreas tissue came from patients undergoing total pancreatectomy with islet autotransplantation. No included patient had a known diabetes history. No T cell sorting was done; genomic DNA came straight from bulk pancreas tissue. In the case of this clone: Antigen specificity is unknown.

The sequenced sample consisted of pancreas tissue with idiopathic chronic pancreatitis. The genes are TRBV27 and TRBJ2-2; 11 nucleotides align to TRBD2. The clonotype was recovered from a human donor with chronic pancreatitis. The CDR3 sequence: CASSFRLAGRTGELFF. DNA of the CDR3: TGTGCCAGCAGTTTCCGACTAGCGGGAAGGACCGGGGAGCTGTTTTTT.